This record covers a single T cell receptor beta chain. As yet, its antigen is unknown. This sample was included in a study of cytomegalovirus exposure and HLA in healthy donors. General study points: As a later analysis showed, a missense DCLRE1C variant was linked to trimming of TCR beta V- and J-genes.

Per the germline V gene, CDR1 is SEHNR and CDR2 is FQNEAQ (reference sequence). The CDR3 length is 15 residues. Trimming took 1 base from V and 4 from J, leaving 13 bases between them. Primers included in the PCR were 60 Vbeta and 13 Jbeta primers. Study processing details: The authors later counted about 80 million unique TCR beta chains, 9 million to 12 million of them shared. Profiled with immunoSEQ multiplex PCR; TCRdb holds only in-frame clones, not every one. That table is the source of V, J and clone size, and D and trimming were worked out from the DNA. The table records 97,000 or so clones, about 60% of them present only once.

Material for sequencing was PBMCs. The genes are TRBV7-9 and TRBJ1-2, with a tentative D call TRBD1 (5 bases). The receptor's source is a human donor in good health. This CDR3 is CASSLESGMAYGYTF. CDR3 in DNA: TGTGCCAGCAGCTTAGAATCAGGGATGGCCTATGGCTACACCTTC.